This T cell receptor beta chain was identified in a study of T cell repertoires in cytomegalovirus infection. This clonotype was found a few times. Its antigen remains unknown. TCRdb re-derived calls from the reads in MiXCR, one entry per CDR3 protein. The sample carries about 830,000 distinct CDR3 sequences, about 30% recorded once. V lost 4 bases and J lost 4; bases outside the gene matches: 12. Germline V gene data show CDR1 as SGHDN and CDR2 as FVKESK. There are 16 residues in the CDR3. The sample here was cultured CD8+ T cells from PBMCs, taken from culture after CMV antigen stimulation. The source is a human donor in good health (CMV status not recorded). Some clones in this sample may be carry-over from other donors' samples. J is TRBJ1-2 and V is TRBV14, with 7 bases that match TRBD1. CDR3 residues: CASSPSGTDLFYGYTF. The CDR3 nucleotides read TGTGCCAGCAGCCCCTCCGGGACAGACCTCTTCTATGGCTACACCTTC.